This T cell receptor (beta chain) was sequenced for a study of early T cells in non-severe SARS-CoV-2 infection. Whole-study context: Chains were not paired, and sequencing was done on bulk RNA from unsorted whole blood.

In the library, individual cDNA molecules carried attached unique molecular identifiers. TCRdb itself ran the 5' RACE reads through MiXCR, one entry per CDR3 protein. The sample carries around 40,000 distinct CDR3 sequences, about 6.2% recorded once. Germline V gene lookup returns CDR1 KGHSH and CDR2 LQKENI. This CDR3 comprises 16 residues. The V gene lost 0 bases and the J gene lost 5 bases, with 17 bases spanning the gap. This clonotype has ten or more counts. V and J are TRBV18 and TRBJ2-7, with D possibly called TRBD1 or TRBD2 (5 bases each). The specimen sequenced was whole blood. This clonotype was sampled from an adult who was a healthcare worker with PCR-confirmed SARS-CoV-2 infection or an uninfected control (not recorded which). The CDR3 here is CASSPPASGPLNEQYF. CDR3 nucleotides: TGTGCCAGCTCACCACCAGCATCGGGACCCCTCAACGAGCAGTACTTC. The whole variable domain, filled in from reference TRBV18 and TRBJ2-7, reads NAGVMQNPRHLVRRRGQEARLRCSPMKGHSHVYWYRQLPEEGLKFMVYLQKENIIDESGMPKERFSAEFPKEGPSILRIQQVVRGDSAAYFCASSPPASGPLNEQYFGPGTRLTVT.